The clone carrying this T cell receptor (beta chain) turned up a few times. These data come from a study of T-cell memory formation after mild COVID-19. CDR3 length equals 14 residues. V was cut by 4 bases and J by 4 bases, with 13 bases left in between. Germline V gene sequence: CDR1 SGHTA, CDR2 FQGNSA. MiXCR, run by TCRdb on the 5' RACE reads, gives a single entry per CDR3 protein. The sample contains roughly 250,000 distinct CDR3 sequences, 16% of which appear only once. This receptor was obtained from a man between 18 and 35 years old who had mild COVID-19 (a few samples of this study predate the infection). Cell type and time point are not known. This chain links TRBV7-2 with TRBJ1-2; D may be TRBD1 (5 bases). Sequences were obtained from PBMCs or a T cell subset sorted from them (not recorded which). The CDR3 loop is CASSYERGVYGYTF. The CDR3 nucleotides are TGTGCCAGCAGCTACGAGAGGGGTGTCTATGGCTACACCTTC.